Below, 25 T cell receptor beta chains from the same sample are listed, as sequenced in a study of shared clonotypes between healthy human individuals. Only in-frame clones appear in the TCRdb table, and some are missing; sequencing was by immunoSEQ multiplex PCR. Of some 1 million clones listed, about three quarters are singletons. Input material: memory CD4+ T cells sorted from blood. Subset noted: CD45RA-negative fraction. These receptors originate from a man aged 18 to 30 in good health.

This sequence joins TRBV6-6 and TRBJ2-7; 10 bases fit TRBD2. J was trimmed by 6 bases and V by 5 bases; bases with no gene match: 7. This CDR3 is built from 14 residues. Germline values: CDR1 MNHNY, CDR2 SVGAGI (reference sequence). This CDR3 is CASSTSSGGLEQYF. The CDR3 region has the DNA TGTGCCAGCAGTACCTCTAGCGGGGGCCTCGAGCAGTACTTC.

The genes are TRBV5-5 and TRBJ1-2; tentative D call: TRBD1 (5 bases). Germline CDR1 reads SGHKS; CDR2 reads YYEKEE (reference sequence). The V and J ends lost 4 bases and 1 base respectively, with 14 bases between them. This CDR3 is built from 15 residues. The CDR3: CASSPETALNYGYTF. CDR3 DNA sequence: TGTGCCAGCAGCCCTGAGACAGCCCTTAACTATGGCTACACCTTC. Based on the CDR3 plus reference TRBV5-5 and TRBJ1-2, the full variable domain is DAGVTQSPTHLIKTRGQQVTLRCSPISGHKSVSWYQQVLGQGPQFIFQYYEKEERGRGNFPDRFSARQFPNYSSELNVNALLLGDSALYLCASSPETALNYGYTFGSGTRLTVV.

The genes are TRBV30 and TRBJ2-3, with D possibly called TRBD1 or TRBD2 (6 bases each). The CDR3 length is 14 residues. The V gene's germline CDR1 is GTSNPN and CDR2 SVGIG (reference sequence). Between the trimmed V and J ends, which lost 3 bases and 7 bases, there was a span of 17 bases. This CDR3 reads CAWSPGDSSYTQYF. DNA of the CDR3: TGTGCCTGGAGCCCAGGGGACTCTTCTTATACGCAGTATTTT.

The chain recombines TRBV6-5 with TRBJ1-5, with 7 bases that match TRBD1. Germline V gene lookup returns CDR1 MNHEY and CDR2 SVGAGI. The trim removed 5 bases at V and 7 bases at J, leaving 5 bases unmatched. The CDR3 is 13 residues long. CDR3 DNA sequence: TGTGCCAGCAGTCGGACAGGAGGCCAGCCCCAGCATTTT. Amino acid sequence: CASSRTGGQPQHF.

V and J are TRBV9 and TRBJ1-4; TRBD1 matches at 9 bases. Germline values: CDR1 SGDLS, CDR2 YYNGEE. The CDR3 runs 15 residues. The junction had 5 bases not matched to a gene; V was cut back by 4 bases and J by 4 bases. In DNA, the CDR3 is TGTGCCAGCAGCTCGACGGGACAGGGTAATGAAAAACTGTTTTTT. This gives the protein CASSSTGQGNEKLFF.

J is TRBJ1-6 and V is TRBV6-5; 7 bases line up with TRBD1. V gave up 3 bases and J gave up 7 bases; unmatched junction bases: 3. Germline assignment: CDR1 MNHEY and CDR2 SVGAGI. The CDR3 sequence is 14 residues long. The CDR3 DNA is TGTGCCAGCAGTTATCGGGACAGAAATTCACCCCTCCACTTT. Encoded protein: CASSYRDRNSPLHF.

The rearrangement links TRBV11-3 to TRBJ2-1, with 9 nucleotides matching TRBD2. Germline values: CDR1 SGHNT, CDR2 YENEEA. V shed 1 base, J shed 8 bases, and the junction held 12 bases outside the gene matches. The CDR3 is 17 amino acids. The CDR3 coding sequence is TGTGCCAGCAGCTTAGGGCTTAGCGGGAGAGGGGAAGATGAGCAGTTCTTC. This codes for CASSLGLSGRGEDEQFF.

The rearrangement joins TRBV7-6 to TRBJ2-7; TRBD2 matches at 10 bases. After removal of 3 bases from V and 6 bases from J, the junction contained 14 bases not matched to a gene. The length of the CDR3 is 17 residues. Germline values: CDR1 SGHVS, CDR2 FNYEAQ. In DNA, the CDR3 is TGTGCCAGCAGCTTGGCAGCATCGAGAGCTAGCGGGGGCGAGCAGTACTTC. It translates to CASSLAASRASGGEQYF.

The chain is built from TRBV4-1 and TRBJ1-4; D is perhaps TRBD1 (5 bases). The ends were cut back, 0 bases at V and 5 bases at J, with 13 bases in the middle. CDR1 is MGHRA, CDR2 YSYEKL, per germline. CDR3 length: 16 amino acids. The CDR3 DNA is TGCGCCAGCAGCCAAGAATCGCAGGGCCGGAATGAAAAACTGTTTTTT. This translates into CASSQESQGRNEKLFF.

This chain connects TRBV7-2 to TRBJ2-5, with TRBD1 identical over 7 bases. This CDR3 spans 16 amino acids. With V trimmed by 3 bases and J by 5 bases, 12 bases remained unmatched. The germline V gene encodes CDR1 SGHTA and CDR2 FQGNSA. CDR3 sequence reads: CASSFTGTAVSETQYF. CDR3 sequence (DNA): TGTGCCAGCAGCTTTACCGGGACAGCGGTATCGGAGACCCAGTACTTC. The whole variable domain, filled in from reference TRBV7-2 and TRBJ2-5, reads GAGVSQSPSNKVTEKGKDVELRCDPISGHTALYWYRQSLGQGLEFLIYFQGNSAPDKSGLPSDRFSAERTGGSVSTLTIQRTQQEDSAVYLCASSFTGTAVSETQYFGPGTRLLVL.

The chain recombines TRBV18 with TRBJ2-7; D is perhaps TRBD1 or TRBD2 (6 bases each). Germline V gene data show CDR1 as KGHSH and CDR2 as LQKENI. V gave up 3 bases and J gave up 4 bases, with 10 bases separating them. CDR3 length equals 13 residues. The CDR3 reads CASSPGGGYEQYF. As DNA, the CDR3 is TGTGCCAGCTCACCGGGGGGCGGTTACGAGCAGTACTTC.

The V call is TRBV27, the J call TRBJ2-2; D is unresolved. The germline V and J ends were trimmed by 2 bases and 5 bases, with 15 bases remaining between them. The CDR3 is made up of 16 amino acids. The V gene's germline CDR1 is MNHEY and CDR2 SMNVEV (reference sequence). Written as DNA, the CDR3 is TGTGCCAGCAGTTTAAATAAGGGTGTAAGGACCGGGGAGCTGTTTTTT. Amino acids: CASSLNKGVRTGELFF.

The rearrangement links TRBV10-2 to TRBJ2-2; possibly TRBD1 for D (5 bases). Germline CDR1 is WSHSY and CDR2 is SAAADI. V was cut by 7 bases and J by 5 bases, with 14 bases left in between. CDR3 length: 14 residues. Written as DNA, the CDR3 is TGCGCCAGCACCTTCCAGGCAGGGACCGGGGAGCTGTTTTTT. Amino acid sequence: CASTFQAGTGELFF.

This sequence joins TRBV19 and TRBJ1-5; 7 nucleotides agree with TRBD1. The CDR3 extends over 15 amino acids. CDR1 LNHDA and CDR2 SQIVND come from the germline V gene (reference sequence). The V gene end was trimmed by 6 bases and the J gene end by 1 base; junction bases not matched to a gene: 6. The CDR3 loop reads CASSEEQGSNQPQHF. CDR3 coding DNA: TGTGCCAGTAGCGAGGAACAGGGGAGCAATCAGCCCCAGCATTTT.

The V gene is TRBV4-3, the J gene TRBJ2-1; 7 bases are shared with TRBD1. Germline CDR1 and CDR2: LGHNA and YSLEER. This CDR3 has 14 amino acids. The junction had 3 bases not matched to a gene; V was cut back by 0 bases and J by 7 bases. The CDR3, as DNA: TGCGCCAGCAGCCAAGAACAGGGGAAGAATGAGCAGTTCTTC. Translating gives CASSQEQGKNEQFF.

The CDR3 DNA sequence: TGCGCCAGCAGCTCCACCCGCTTCGGCCAGGAGTCCCTCCTTAACACTGAAGCTTTCTTT. This translates into CASSSTRFGQESLLNTEAFF. The chain links TRBV5-1 to TRBJ1-1; D not certain. The V gene lost 3 bases and the J gene lost 2 bases, with 29 bases spanning the gap. The germline CDR1 and CDR2 sequences are SGHRS and YFSETQ. The CDR3 spans 20 residues.

V is TRBV9 and J is TRBJ2-2; no clear D gene. Germline loops: CDR1 SGDLS, CDR2 YYNGEE. The CDR3 runs to 15 residues. Trimming shortened V by 0 bases and J by 1 base, and 7 bases separated the two germline ends. The CDR3 DNA sequence: TGTGCCAGCAGCGTAGTGAACGGGAACACCGGGGAGCTGTTTTTT. Translated: CASSVVNGNTGELFF.

The J gene is TRBJ2-7, the V gene TRBV27; TRBD1 aligns across 11 bases. The CDR3 sequence is 17 residues long. The junction had 11 bases not matched to a gene; V was cut back by 2 bases and J by 5 bases. From germline, CDR1 is MNHEY and CDR2 SMNVEV (reference sequence). Here the CDR3 reads CASSLPRVDRGHHEQYF. The CDR3 DNA is TGTGCCAGCAGTTTACCCCGGGTGGACAGGGGGCATCACGAGCAGTACTTC.

The chain uses TRBV11-2 and TRBJ2-7; TRBD1 matches 8 bases. The J segment lost 2 bases and the V segment lost 5 bases, leaving 8 bases of the junction unmatched. Germline assignment: CDR1 SGHAT and CDR2 FQNNGV. This CDR3 is built from 15 residues. This chain's CDR3 is CASSPRTGNTYEQYF. The CDR3 nucleotides read TGTGCCAGCAGCCCCCGGACAGGGAACACCTACGAGCAGTACTTC.

The chain has TRBV19 and TRBJ2-1; TRBD2 matches at 8 bases. V trimming: 6 bases; J trimming: 8 bases; junction bases outside the gene matches: 15. CDR1 and CDR2 (germline): LNHDA, SQIVND (reference sequence). This CDR3 comprises 16 residues. The CDR3 region is CASSGAGGRPGYEQFF. The CDR3 DNA follows: TGTGCCAGTAGCGGCGCGGGAGGACGCCCAGGGTATGAGCAGTTCTTC.

This sequence joins TRBV7-9 and TRBJ1-2; weak D call: TRBD1 (6 bases). The V end was cut by 2 bases, the J end by 5 bases, with 18 bases between. CDR3 length: 16 residues. CDR1 SEHNR and CDR2 FQNEAQ come from the germline V gene (reference sequence). The CDR3 DNA is TGTGCCAGCAGCTTAAGGGGGGGCGGCCTCGGATATGGCTACACCTTC. Translating gives CASSLRGGGLGYGYTF.

In the case of this clone: Within the sample, other DNA sequences also encode this same CDR3. The chain is built from TRBV20-1 and TRBJ2-5, with D hard to call. The germline V and J ends were trimmed by 4 bases and 4 bases, with 4 bases remaining between them. The CDR3 loop spans 10 amino acids. The germline V gene encodes CDR1 DFQATT and CDR2 SNEGSKA (reference sequence). CDR3 sequence (DNA): TGCAGTGCTAAGGGAGAGACCCAGTACTTC. As protein: CSAKGETQYF.

The chain is built from TRBV15 and TRBJ2-5, with 9 bases that match TRBD1. This CDR3 has 15 amino acids. Germline V CDR1 and CDR2: LNHNV, YYDKDF (reference sequence). Trimming at V came to 3 bases and at J to 5 bases, leaving 7 bases not matched to a gene. DNA for the CDR3: TGTGCCACCAGCAGCCAGGGACAGGGAGGGGAGACCCAGTACTTC. It translates to CATSSQGQGGETQYF.

The chain employs TRBV7-9 and TRBJ2-1; TRBD1 matches at 8 bases. This CDR3 has 14 amino acids. Germline lookup yields CDR1 SEHNR and CDR2 FQNEAQ (reference sequence). The ends lost 4 bases at V and 5 bases at J; junction bases unmatched: 4. CDR3 in amino acids: CASSSGQGHNEQFF. DNA for the CDR3: TGTGCCAGCAGCTCAGGACAGGGCCACAATGAGCAGTTCTTC.

CDR3 DNA: TGTGCCAGCTCAGCGTTAGCGGGGGGCGAGCAGTACTTC. This encodes CASSALAGGEQYF. The chain recombines TRBV18 with TRBJ2-7, with 10 bases matching TRBD2. CDR1 is KGHSH, CDR2 LQKENI, per germline. The CDR3 is made up of 13 amino acids. J lost 6 bases, V lost 5 bases, and 4 bases had no gene match.